This T cell receptor beta chain was identified in a study of TIL therapy for anti-PD-1-resistant metastatic lung cancer. The wider study: Most patients had lung adenocarcinoma. Tumors carried a median 1.5 non-synonymous mutations per megabase.

This was the immunoSEQ v3 assay. The method was immunoSEQ multiplex PCR; TCRdb's version includes in-frame clones alone and lacks a portion of them. Among 45,000 to 60,000 clones listed, about 80% were seen once. The CDR3 spans 15 residues. With V trimmed by 0 bases and J by 5 bases, 9 bases remained unmatched. Germline values: CDR1 SQVTM, CDR2 ANQGSEA. Time point defined: pre-treatment sample, taken before nivolumab and TIL therapy. Patients were adults with stage 4 NSCLC. Sequenced here: blood, sampled at baseline. The chain joins TRBV29-1 to TRBJ2-5; TRBD1 matches 7 bases. The clonotype was recovered from a woman between 30 and 80 years old with non-small cell lung cancer. The CDR3 loop is CSVEDETGTGETQYF. The CDR3 DNA reads TGCAGCGTTGAAGACGAGACAGGGACGGGGGAGACCCAGTACTTC.